These 3 T cell receptor beta chains originate from one sample sequenced in a study of blood T cell repertoires in COVID-19. Only in-frame clones appear in the TCRdb table, and some are missing; sequencing was by immunoSEQ multiplex PCR. The sample has some 95,000 clones; approximately 86% are singletons. Sequences were obtained from peripheral blood. The receptors here all came from an elderly man with active or convalescent COVID-19.

V and J are TRBV7-2 and TRBJ2-4; D gene unclear. CDR1 and CDR2 from the germline V gene are SGHTA and FQGNSA. This CDR3 is built from 13 residues. V lost 1 base to trimming and J lost 5 bases, with 6 bases between them. This CDR3 reads CASSLGLENIQYF. CDR3 sequence (DNA): TGTGCCAGCAGCTTAGGCCTAGAAAACATTCAGTACTTC.

The rearrangement joins TRBV7-9 to TRBJ2-6; weak D call: TRBD1 (6 bases). Trimming took 0 bases from V and 0 from J, leaving 12 bases between them. Germline CDR1 and CDR2: SEHNR and FQNEAQ (reference sequence). The CDR3 covers 18 residues. This CDR3 reads CASSLAKGDGSGANVLTF. In DNA, the CDR3 is TGTGCCAGCAGCTTAGCAAAGGGGGACGGCTCTGGGGCCAACGTCCTGACTTTC.

The CDR3 loop reads CASSLRDSSYNEQFF. CDR3 coding DNA: TGTGCCAGCAGCTTAAGGGACAGCTCCTACAATGAGCAGTTCTTC. The chain combines TRBV7-2 with TRBJ2-1; 7 bases agree with TRBD1. This CDR3 has 15 residues. V shed 2 bases and J 0 bases; nucleotides not matched to a gene: 1. Germline V gene lookup returns CDR1 SGHTA and CDR2 FQGNSA.